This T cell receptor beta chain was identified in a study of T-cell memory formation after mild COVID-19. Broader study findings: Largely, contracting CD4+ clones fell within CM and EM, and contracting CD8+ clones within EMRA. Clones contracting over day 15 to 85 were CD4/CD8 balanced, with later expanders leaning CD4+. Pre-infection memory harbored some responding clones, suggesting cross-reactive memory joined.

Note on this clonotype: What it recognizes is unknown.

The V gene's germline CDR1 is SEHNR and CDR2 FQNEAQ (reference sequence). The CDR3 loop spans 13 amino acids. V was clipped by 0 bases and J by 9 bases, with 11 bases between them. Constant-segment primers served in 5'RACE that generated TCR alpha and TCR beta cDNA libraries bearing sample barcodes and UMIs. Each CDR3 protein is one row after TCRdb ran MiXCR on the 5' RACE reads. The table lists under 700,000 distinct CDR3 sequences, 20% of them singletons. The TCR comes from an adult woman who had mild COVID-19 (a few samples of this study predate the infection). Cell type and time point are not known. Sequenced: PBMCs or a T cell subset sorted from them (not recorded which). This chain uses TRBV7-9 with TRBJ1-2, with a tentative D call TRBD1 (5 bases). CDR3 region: CASSLAGRTSYTF. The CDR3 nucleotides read TGTGCCAGCAGCTTAGCGGGGCGCACTAGCTACACCTTC.